This T cell receptor (beta chain) derives from a study of blood T cell repertoires in COVID-19. Background on the study: Sites across the United States, Italy and Spain contributed samples from acute and convalescent COVID-19.

Cohort 3 recovery required two negative PCRs, clearance, or symptom resolution. Original processing methods: Reference gene primer amplification gave nucleated cell count estimates. The assay was immunoSEQ multiplex PCR, and TCRdb's table has in-frame clones only and misses some. The V and J calls and the clone size are those of that table, but D and trimming were determined from the DNA. The data show roughly 330,000 clones, with over 75% seen just once and approximately 5% held by the top ten. This TCR derives from a young woman who had recovered from COVID-19. Sequenced material: PBMCs or T cells enriched from blood (not recorded which).

The CDR3 loop is CASSEADSSYNSPLHF. Written as DNA, the CDR3 is TGTGCCAGCAGTGAAGCCGACAGCTCCTATAATTCACCCCTCCACTTT. The rearrangement joins TRBV6-1 to TRBJ1-6; weak D call: TRBD1 (5 bases). The CDR3 is made up of 16 amino acids. Trimming left V 0 bases short and J 0 bases short, with 6 bases between. Germline CDR1 MNHNS, CDR2 SASEGT.